The 11 T cell receptor beta chains listed next were all sequenced from one sample in a study of blood T cell repertoires in COVID-19. Assay used: immunoSEQ multiplex PCR; TCRdb lists only in-frame clones, some missing. Among around 270,000 clones listed, 80% to 90% were seen once. The sequencing input was PBMCs or T cells enriched from blood (not recorded which). The receptor source for this set is a middle-aged woman who had been exposed to COVID-19.

The chain carries TRBV9 and TRBJ2-5; 7 nucleotides line up with TRBD2. Germline V lookup: CDR1 SGDLS, CDR2 YYNGEE. The length of the CDR3 is 17 residues. With 0 bases clipped from V and 1 base from J, the junction kept 9 bases outside the gene matches. In DNA form, the CDR3 reads TGTGCCAGCAGCGTAGGAGGATCGGGGGGTTTCCAAGAGACCCAGTACTTC. Amino acid sequence: CASSVGGSGGFQETQYF.

This clone appeared once. The V gene is TRBV2, the J gene TRBJ1-5; D is perhaps TRBD1 (6 bases). Germline CDR1 is SNHLY and CDR2 is FYNNEI. The CDR3 has 15 residues. V was pared by 7 bases and J by 0 bases, with 13 bases between. The CDR3 loop reads CASTVHRVSNQPQHF. The CDR3 DNA is TGTGCCAGCACGGTCCACAGGGTTAGCAATCAGCCCCAGCATTTT.

This chain uses TRBV10-3 with TRBJ2-1; 14 positions match TRBD2. V shed 0 bases, J shed 10 bases, and the junction held 5 bases outside the gene matches. The germline V gene encodes CDR1 ENHRY and CDR2 SYGVKD. This CDR3 contains 16 residues. This chain's CDR3 is CAISESGLAGGWEQFF. DNA of the CDR3: TGTGCCATCAGTGAGTCCGGACTAGCGGGGGGCTGGGAGCAGTTCTTC.

The V call is TRBV9, the J call TRBJ1-1; D is unclear. Trimming removed 0 bases from V and 4 bases from J, with 13 bases in between. Looked up from germline, CDR1 is SGDLS and CDR2 is YYNGEE. The CDR3 has 15 amino acids. Written as DNA, the CDR3 is TGTGCCAGCAGCGTAGGTTCGGGTAGAAGCACTGAAGCTTTCTTT. It specifies CASSVGSGRSTEAFF.

This chain links TRBV10-3 with TRBJ2-3; TRBD1 matches at 8 bases. CDR3 length equals 14 residues. V dropped 4 bases and J dropped 6; count of bases not matched to a gene: 6. Germline values: CDR1 ENHRY, CDR2 SYGVKD. The CDR3 spells CAISVQGAGDTQYF. CDR3 in DNA: TGTGCCATCAGTGTTCAGGGGGCCGGGGATACGCAGTATTTT.

V gene TRBV24-1 combines with J gene TRBJ2-3; no reliable D call. The CDR3 runs 14 residues. The ends were cut back, 5 bases at V and 1 base at J, with 9 bases in the middle. In germline, CDR1 is KGHDR, CDR2 SFDVKD. CDR3 protein: CATSVAVGTDTQYF. In DNA, the CDR3 is TGTGCCACCAGTGTAGCCGTGGGCACAGATACGCAGTATTTT.

The DNA for the CDR3 is TGTGCCAGCAGGGGCCGAGACGGAACCACTAGCACAGATACGCAGTATTTT. It specifies CASRGRDGTTSTDTQYF. This chain connects TRBV28 to TRBJ2-3; D is unresolved. V was clipped by 6 bases and J by 0 bases, with 19 bases between them. Per germline, CDR1 MDHEN and CDR2 SYDVKM. The CDR3 extends over 17 amino acids.

The chain recombines TRBV7-9 with TRBJ2-1; 7 positions agree with TRBD2. The CDR3 is 14 amino acids. V lost 7 bases, J lost 7 bases, and 10 bases stayed unmatched. Germline loops: CDR1 SEHNR, CDR2 FQNEAQ (reference sequence). As DNA, the CDR3 is TGTGCCAGCATCGCATCGGGGGGTTTGAATGAGCAGTTCTTC. Translated: CASIASGGLNEQFF.

Only one count was recorded for this clone. The genes are TRBV19 and TRBJ1-1; D not certain. The CDR3 covers 14 residues. Germline V gives CDR1 LNHDA, CDR2 SQIVND (reference sequence). Trimming took 8 bases from V and 2 from J, leaving 15 bases between them. CDR3 bases: TGTGCCAGTGCCCCCTGGACGGGAAACACTGAAGCTTTCTTT. This translates into CASAPWTGNTEAFF. Full variable domain (missing parts from reference TRBV19 and TRBJ1-1): DGGITQSPKYLFRKEGQNVTLSCEQNLNHDAMYWYRQDPGQGLRLIYYSQIVNDFQKGDIAEGYSVSREKKESFPLTVTSAQKNPTAFYLCASAPWTGNTEAFFGQGTRLTVV.

The chain links TRBV28 to TRBJ2-5; 8 nucleotides agree with TRBD2. CDR1 and CDR2 (germline): MDHEN, SYDVKM. The CDR3 extends over 15 amino acids. After removal of 8 bases from V and 4 bases from J, the junction contained 12 bases not matched to a gene. The CDR3 nucleotides are TGTGCCAGCCTCCCCGGGGGGGGGCGAAGAGAGACCCAGTACTTC. Translation: CASLPGGGRRETQYF.

The gene calls are TRBV9 and TRBJ2-5, with 8 positions matching TRBD2. Germline assignment: CDR1 SGDLS and CDR2 YYNGEE. CDR3 length: 17 amino acids. V dropped 2 bases and J dropped 2; count of bases not matched to a gene: 11. The CDR3: CASSVGYDAGGQETQYF. The DNA for the CDR3 is TGTGCCAGCAGCGTGGGCTATGATGCGGGGGGACAAGAGACCCAGTACTTC.